The source of this T cell receptor (beta chain) is a study of OX40 agonist ivuxolimab in advanced cancers. The CDR3 sequence is 12 residues long. Germline CDR1 and CDR2: MNHEY and SMNVEV (reference sequence). To note about this clone: Sequence at one end of the junction differs from germline and may be a read error.

This table comes from immunoSEQ multiplex PCR, and its TCRdb copy is limited to in-frame clones, with some not included. The table has about 29,000 clones, roughly 90% seen once; the top ten hold roughly a tenth. Sequences were derived from CD4+ or CD8+ T cells sorted from blood, sampled in a trial of the OX40 agonist ivuxolimab. This clonotype was sampled from an adult with an advanced solid tumor such as melanoma, head and neck, liver or kidney cancer. This rearrangement joins TRBV27 to TRBJ2-1; perhaps TRBD2 as D (6 bases). The CDR3 loop is CASSSVPSARIF. CDR3 DNA: TGTGCCAGCAGTTCGGTACCTAGCGCCAGGATCTTC.